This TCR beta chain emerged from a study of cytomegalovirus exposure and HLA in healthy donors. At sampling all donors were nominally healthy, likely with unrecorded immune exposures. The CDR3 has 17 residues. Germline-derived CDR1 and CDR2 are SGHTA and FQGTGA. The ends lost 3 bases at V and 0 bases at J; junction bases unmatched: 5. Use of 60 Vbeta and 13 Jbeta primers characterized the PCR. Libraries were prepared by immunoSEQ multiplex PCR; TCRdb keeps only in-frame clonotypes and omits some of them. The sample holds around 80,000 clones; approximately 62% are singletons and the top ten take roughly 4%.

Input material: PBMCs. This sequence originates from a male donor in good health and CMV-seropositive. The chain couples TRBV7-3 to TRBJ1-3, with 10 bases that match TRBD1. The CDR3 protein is CASSFDRGPLSGNTIYF. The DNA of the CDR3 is TGTGCCAGCAGCTTCGACAGGGGGCCTCTCTCTGGAAACACCATATATTTT.